The next 20 T cell receptor beta chains were all read from a single sample in a study of Ad26.COV2.S vaccination and SARS-CoV-2 variants. Treatment specified: around 19 received Ad26.COV2.S at low or high dose, single or two shots; roughly five received placebo; per-sample allocation not given. Samples were taken on day 63 after the first vaccine or placebo injection. The repertoire was sequenced with immunoSEQ multiplex PCR; TCRdb's copy has only in-frame clones and lacks some. The sample consists of 440,000 or so clones, 80% to 90% of them appearing once. This specimen was peripheral blood, taken in a trial of Ad26.COV2.S vaccine versus placebo. These receptors came from a person between 18 and 60 years old who received the Ad26.COV2.S COVID-19 vaccine or a placebo.

The rearrangement joins TRBV12-3 or TRBV12-4 to TRBJ1-2, with a tentative D call TRBD1 (5 bases). The length of the CDR3 is 13 residues. V was shortened by 5 bases and J by 8 bases, with 15 bases between the two germline ends. DNA of the CDR3: TGTGCCAGCAGTCCCGCAGGGAAGTCAGGCTACACCTTC. Translating it yields CASSPAGKSGYTF.

CDR3 DNA: TGTGCCAGCAGCTCCCGGGACAGGGGCACCGGGGAGCTGTTTTTT. Protein sequence: CASSSRDRGTGELFF. This sequence joins TRBV7-3 and TRBJ2-2; 10 bases map to TRBD1. The CDR3 sequence is 15 residues long. Germline CDR1 SGHTA, CDR2 FQGTGA. V lost 4 bases to trimming and J lost 4 bases; unmatched junction nucleotides: 3.

The V gene is TRBV2, the J gene TRBJ1-2; the D gene is possibly TRBD1 (5 bases). The germline CDR1 and CDR2 sequences are SNHLY and FYNNEI. This CDR3 comprises 16 residues. V shed 6 bases and J shed 5 bases, with 22 bases lying between them. CDR3 sequence: CASRGVSGVREYGYTF. For the CDR3, the DNA is TGTGCCAGCAGGGGGGTTTCCGGGGTGAGAGAGTATGGCTACACCTTC. Filled out from reference TRBV2 and TRBJ1-2, the complete variable domain reads EPEVTQTPSHQVTQMGQEVILRCVPISNHLYFYWYRQILGQKVEFLVSFYNNEISEKSEIFDDQFSVERPDGSNFTLKIRSTKLEDSAMYFCASRGVSGVREYGYTFGSGTRLTVV.

V gene TRBV7-2 combines with J gene TRBJ1-6; the D gene is possibly TRBD1 (6 bases). CDR3 length: 18 amino acids. In germline, CDR1 is SGHTA, CDR2 FQGNSA. The ends were cut back, 5 bases at V and 0 bases at J, with 17 bases in the middle. Written as DNA, the CDR3 is TGTGCCAGCAGCCTCAGGGGAGGGACGAGCTCCTATAATTCACCCCTCCACTTT. Its translation: CASSLRGGTSSYNSPLHF.

The V and J genes are TRBV7-9 and TRBJ2-7; D gene ambiguous. Per germline, CDR1 SEHNR and CDR2 FQNEAQ (reference sequence). This CDR3 comprises 11 residues. V was trimmed by 5 bases and J by 2 bases, leaving 4 bases between them. The CDR3 DNA reads TGTGCCAGCAGCAACGCCTACGAGCAGTACTTC. Residues: CASSNAYEQYF.

This chain links TRBV6-1 with TRBJ1-4; no firm D call. The length of the CDR3 is 15 residues. Germline CDR1 reads MNHNS; CDR2 reads SASEGT. The V gene lost 3 bases and the J gene lost 8 bases, with 16 bases spanning the gap. The CDR3 protein is CASSDMGYGNEKLFF. The CDR3 DNA follows: TGTGCCAGCAGTGACATGGGGTACGGTAACGAAAAACTGTTTTTT.

The chain couples TRBV5-1 to TRBJ2-5; 7 bases agree with TRBD1. Germline trimming cut 4 bases from V and 1 base from J; bases unmatched to any gene: 4. The CDR3 runs to 14 residues. Germline values: CDR1 SGHRS, CDR2 YFSETQ. CDR3: CASSGGQAQETQYF. CDR3 nucleotides: TGCGCCAGCAGCGGAGGACAGGCCCAAGAGACCCAGTACTTC.

The chain is built from TRBV7-2 and TRBJ1-1, with a weak D call TRBD1 (5 bases). The V gene's germline CDR1 is SGHTA and CDR2 FQGNSA. The CDR3 is 15 amino acids. The germline V and J ends were trimmed by 4 bases and 6 bases, with 18 bases remaining between them. CDR3 amino acids: CASSSGIRIYAEAFF. The CDR3 nucleotides are TGTGCCAGCAGCTCAGGGATCCGGATATATGCTGAAGCTTTCTTT. The variable domain in full, completed from reference TRBV7-2 and TRBJ1-1, reads GAGVSQSPSNKVTEKGKDVELRCDPISGHTALYWYRQSLGQGLEFLIYFQGNSAPDKSGLPSDRFSAERTGGSVSTLTIQRTQQEDSAVYLCASSSGIRIYAEAFFGQGTRLTVV.

The CDR3 region is CASSSGQNTEAFF. CDR3 coding DNA: TGTGCCAGCAGTTCGGGACAGAACACTGAAGCTTTCTTT. This sequence joins TRBV28 and TRBJ1-1; TRBD1 is a possible D gene (6 bases). The germline V gene encodes CDR1 MDHEN and CDR2 SYDVKM. The length of the CDR3 is 13 residues. Trimming pared 4 bases from V and 1 base from J, leaving 7 bases between.

The rearrangement uses TRBV19 and TRBJ2-7, with 12 bases fitting TRBD2. V was clipped by 6 bases and J by 2 bases; unmatched bases: 5. The CDR3 extends over 15 amino acids. Germline CDR1 is LNHDA and CDR2 is SQIVND (reference sequence). In DNA, the CDR3 is TGTGCCAGTAGAAAACTAGCGGGAGGACCCTACGAGCAGTACTTC. The encoded protein is CASRKLAGGPYEQYF.

The rearrangement joins TRBV29-1 to TRBJ2-7, with TRBD1 identical over 8 bases. The CDR3 runs to 14 residues. The V segment lost 5 bases and the J segment 6 bases; nucleotides outside the gene matches: 12. The germline gives CDR1 SQVTM, CDR2 ANQGSEA. The CDR3 loop reads CSVRDRLLDGEQYF. CDR3 nucleotide sequence: TGCAGCGTTCGGGACAGGCTCCTTGACGGCGAGCAGTACTTC.

This chain joins TRBV27 and TRBJ1-2; no clear D gene. CDR1 and CDR2 (germline): MNHEY, SMNVEV (reference sequence). This CDR3 spans 15 amino acids. Trimming stripped 6 bases from V and 6 bases from J, with 20 bases between. The CDR3 DNA follows: TGTGCCAGCAGCCTTTCTGCCGCCTTAGGCCATGGCTACACCTTC. Protein sequence: CASSLSAALGHGYTF.

This rearrangement joins TRBV5-6 to TRBJ1-1, with a weak D call TRBD1 (5 bases). The CDR3 sequence is 13 residues long. V was clipped by 4 bases and J by 8 bases, with 15 bases between them. From germline, CDR1 is SGHDT and CDR2 YYEEEE. The CDR3 bases are TGTGCCAGCAGCCCAAGGTATAGGGGAGAAGCTTTCTTT. The encoded protein is CASSPRYRGEAFF.

This clone was seen only once. The gene calls are TRBV7-8 and TRBJ2-7; the D is unclear. V was pared by 8 bases and J by 3 bases, with 11 bases between. The CDR3 covers 12 residues. CDR1 and CDR2 (germline): SGHVS, FQNEAQ. CDR3 protein: CASSHFNYEQYF. The CDR3 nucleotides read TGTGCCAGCTCTCACTTTAACTACGAGCAGTACTTC.

The chain links TRBV3-1 (or the pseudogene TRBV3-2) to TRBJ1-5; the D is unclear. V lost 3 bases to trimming and J lost 0 bases, with 6 bases between them. This CDR3 has 14 residues. The germline CDR1 and CDR2 sequences are LGHDT and YNNKEL (reference sequence). The CDR3 bases are TGTGCCAGCAGCCAGGGGTCTAGCAATCAGCCCCAGCATTTT. This gives the protein CASSQGSSNQPQHF.

This clone was observed once. The chain links TRBV7-9 to TRBJ2-2; D is ambiguous. The V gene lost 6 bases and the J gene lost 11 bases, with 16 bases spanning the gap. This CDR3 region has 13 residues. The germline gives CDR1 SEHNR, CDR2 FQNEAQ (reference sequence). The CDR3 here is CASRPGSEPELFF. CDR3 coding DNA: TGTGCCAGCAGACCGGGTTCTGAACCTGAGCTGTTTTTT.

This clone has only one observation. The genes are TRBV10-3 and TRBJ1-2; 7 bases are a match to TRBD1. In germline, CDR1 is ENHRY, CDR2 SYGVKD. With V trimmed by 3 bases and J by 4 bases, 8 bases remained unmatched. The CDR3 consists of 15 residues. The CDR3 DNA reads as TGTGCCATCAGTGACACAGGGGTTTTGGGCTATGGCTACACCTTC. Residues: CAISDTGVLGYGYTF.

The chain joins TRBV15 to TRBJ2-1; TRBD2 matches 8 bases. The CDR3 extends over 14 amino acids. V lost 8 bases, J lost 4 bases, and 7 bases stayed unmatched. CDR1 is LNHNV and CDR2 is YYDKDF in the germline V gene (reference sequence). CDR3 protein: CATLSGGLYNEQFF. The CDR3 DNA sequence: TGTGCCACCTTAAGCGGGGGCCTTTACAATGAGCAGTTCTTC. The variable domain in full, with the rest retrieved from reference TRBV15 and TRBJ2-1, is DAMVIQNPRYQVTQFGKPVTLSCSQTLNHNVMYWYQQKSSQAPKLLFHYYDKDFNNEADTPDNFQSRRPNTSFCFLDIRSPGLGDTAMYLCATLSGGLYNEQFFGPGTRLTVL.

CDR3 sequence reads: CASSSEGRSGNTIYF. As DNA, the CDR3 is TGTGCCAGCAGTTCAGAGGGTCGCTCTGGAAACACCATATATTTT. V is TRBV6-5 and J is TRBJ1-3; the D is unclear. Germline CDR1 reads MNHEY; CDR2 reads SVGAGI. Trimming cost V 4 bases and J 0 bases, with 10 bases left between them. This CDR3 has 15 residues.

The chain combines TRBV9 with TRBJ1-2; perhaps TRBD1 as D (5 bases). This CDR3 is 17 amino acids long. CDR1 SGDLS and CDR2 YYNGEE come from the germline V gene. The germline V and J ends were trimmed by 10 bases and 4 bases, with 29 bases remaining between them. The CDR3 loop reads CARDSRDVGGDSYGYTF. The DNA for the CDR3 is TGTGCCCGAGACTCCCGGGACGTTGGTGGGGATAGCTATGGCTACACCTTC. Full variable domain (rest looked up from reference TRBV9 and TRBJ1-2): DSGVTQTPKHLITATGQRVTLRCSPRSGDLSVYWYQQSLDQGLQFLIQYYNGEERAKGNILERFSAQQFPDLHSELNLSSLELGDSALYFCARDSRDVGGDSYGYTFGSGTRLTVV.